This section outlines one T cell receptor beta chain sequence together with its context. The antigen is undetermined. These data come from a study of cytomegalovirus exposure and HLA in healthy donors. Broader study findings: In a later analysis, parvovirus B19, influenza, CMV and Epstein-Barr virus appeared linked to several top co-occurrence clusters.

Trimming took 2 bases from V and 3 from J; bases not matched to a gene: 9. The CDR3 has 15 amino acids. Germline CDR1 reads GTSNPN; CDR2 reads SVGIG (reference sequence). The PCR was carried out with 60 Vbeta primers and 13 Jbeta primers. The protocol was immunoSEQ multiplex PCR, while the TCRdb copy is restricted to in-frame clones and leaves out a portion. This table holds roughly 100,000 clones, more than 75% found once. The sequenced sample was PBMCs. The clonotype originates from a woman aged 60 to 75 in good health and CMV-seronegative. V gene TRBV30 combines with J gene TRBJ1-1; 7 bases line up with TRBD1. The CDR3 DNA reads as TGTGCCTGGAGTACTGCCCCACAGGGGTACACTGAAGCTTTCTTT. The encoded protein is CAWSTAPQGYTEAFF.